This paragraph covers one T cell receptor beta chain sequence. The antigen remains undetermined. UMIs were included in TCR beta cDNA generated by 5'RACE template switching. TCRdb reprocessed the 5' RACE reads and stores each CDR3 protein as one record, lacking DNA. The sample has under 600,000 distinct CDR3 sequences, and its top ten clones hold 1.4%. Germline lookup yields CDR1 SQVTM and CDR2 ANQGSEA. The CDR3 runs to 14 residues. This sample is drawn from a study of T cells expressing NK-cell markers. The overall study: HCMV seropositivity characterized seven of the eight sequenced donors, and seronegativity one.

General study findings and limits: Among CD8+ T cells from over 5 donors, dominant NKG2C+ clonotypes accounted for roughly 1.0-7.0%.

The rearrangement uses TRBV29-1 and TRBJ2-5; there is no DNA to check the TCRdb D call of TRBD2. The clonotype was recovered from a woman between 45 and 60 years old in good health. The sample was blood T cells: a sorted CD56 or NKG2C T cell subset, CD4+ or CD8+ T cells, or bulk PBMC T cells (not recorded which). The CDR3 loop is CSVSWTSGRGPQYF.